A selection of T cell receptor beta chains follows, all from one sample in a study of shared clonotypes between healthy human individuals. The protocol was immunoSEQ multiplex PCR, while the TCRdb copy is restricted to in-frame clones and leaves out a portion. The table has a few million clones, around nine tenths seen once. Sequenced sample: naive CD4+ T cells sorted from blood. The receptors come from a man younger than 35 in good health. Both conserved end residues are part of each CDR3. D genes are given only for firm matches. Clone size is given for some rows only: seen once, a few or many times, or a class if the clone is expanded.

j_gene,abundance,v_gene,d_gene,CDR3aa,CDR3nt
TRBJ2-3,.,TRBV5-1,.,CASSPGTYLTDTQYF,TGCGCCAGCAGCCCGGGGACCTACCTCACAGATACGCAGTATTTT
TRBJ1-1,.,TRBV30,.,CAWSVPTVRKNTEAFF,TGTGCCTGGAGTGTACCTACGGTCAGAAAGAACACTGAAGCTTTCTTT
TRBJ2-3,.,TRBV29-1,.,CSVPRQGTDTQYF,TGCAGCGTGCCCAGACAGGGCACAGATACGCAGTATTTT
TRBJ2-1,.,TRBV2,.,CASSGQISSNEQFF,TGTGCCAGCAGCGGACAGATATCGTCCAATGAGCAGTTCTTC
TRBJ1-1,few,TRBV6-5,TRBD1,CASSYGTGGTEAFF,TGTGCCAGCAGTTACGGGACAGGGGGGACTGAAGCTTTCTTT
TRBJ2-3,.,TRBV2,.,CASREEHYTQYF,TGTGCCAGCAGAGAGGAGCATTATACGCAGTATTTT
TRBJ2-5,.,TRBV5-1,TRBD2,CASSYGGGVETQYF,TGCGCCAGCAGCTATGGCGGGGGGGTAGAGACCCAGTACTTC
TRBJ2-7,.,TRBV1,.,CTSSQGQKPARTYEQYF,TGCACCAGCAGCCAAGGACAGAAGCCCGCCAGAACCTACGAGCAGTACTTC
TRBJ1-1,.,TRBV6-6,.,CASSYAETTEAFF,TGTGCCAGCAGTTACGCTGAAACCACTGAAGCTTTCTTT
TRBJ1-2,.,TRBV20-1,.,CSARDPYGYTF,TGCAGTGCTAGGGACCCCTATGGCTACACCTTC
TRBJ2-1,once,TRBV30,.,CAWRGGSYNEQFF,TGTGCCTGGAGAGGGGGTTCTTACAATGAGCAGTTCTTC
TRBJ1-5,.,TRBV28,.,CASSMPHTAGNQPQHF,TGTGCCAGCAGTATGCCTCACACAGCGGGCAATCAGCCCCAGCATTTT
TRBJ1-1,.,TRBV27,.,CASSLMENTEAFF,TGTGCCAGCAGTTTAATGGAGAACACTGAAGCTTTCTTT
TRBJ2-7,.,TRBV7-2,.,CASSSLPGAYEQYF,TGTGCCAGCAGCTCCCTCCCGGGGGCCTACGAGCAGTACTTC
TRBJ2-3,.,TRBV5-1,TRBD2,CASSLALTSGSTDTQYF,TGCGCCAGCAGCTTGGCCCTGACTAGCGGTAGCACAGATACGCAGTATTTT
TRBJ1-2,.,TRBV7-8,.,CASSPSRGLSYGYTF,TGTGCCAGCAGCCCCAGCCGGGGGCTCAGCTATGGCTACACCTTC
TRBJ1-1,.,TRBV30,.,CAWSVQAVGNTEAFF,TGTGCCTGGAGTGTTCAAGCAGTGGGGAACACTGAAGCTTTCTTT
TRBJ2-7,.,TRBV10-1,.,CASSESIQWVGEQYF,TGCGCCAGCAGTGAGTCGATCCAATGGGTCGGCGAGCAGTACTTC
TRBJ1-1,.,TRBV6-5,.,CAAQGSWNTEAFF,TGTGCCGCCCAGGGTTCATGGAACACTGAAGCTTTCTTT
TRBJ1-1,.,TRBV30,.,CAWKRGLNTEAFF,TGTGCCTGGAAGAGAGGGTTGAACACTGAAGCTTTCTTT
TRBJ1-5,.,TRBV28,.,CASSDRSNQPQHF,TGTGCCAGCAGCGACAGGTCCAATCAGCCCCAGCATTTT
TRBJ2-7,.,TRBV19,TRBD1,CASSSHWGQGSYEQYF,TGTGCCAGTAGTTCCCACTGGGGACAGGGGTCCTACGAGCAGTACTTC
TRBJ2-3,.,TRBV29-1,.,CSVNKGADTQYF,TGCAGCGTTAACAAGGGGGCAGATACGCAGTATTTT
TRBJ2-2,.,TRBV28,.,CASSLAHGELFF,TGTGCCAGCAGTTTGGCCCATGGGGAGCTGTTTTTT
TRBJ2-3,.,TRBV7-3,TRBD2,CASSPRTSGGNTQYF,TGTGCCAGCAGCCCCCGGACTAGCGGGGGGAATACGCAGTATTTT
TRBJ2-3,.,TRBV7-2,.,CASSRSSLDTQYF,TGTGCCAGCAGCCGGTCCTCACTGGATACGCAGTATTTT
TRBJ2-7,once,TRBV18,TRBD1,CASSPHPDRAYEQYF,TGTGCCAGCTCACCACATCCGGACAGGGCCTACGAGCAGTACTTC
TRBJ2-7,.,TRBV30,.,CAWSLRDEQYF,TGTGCCTGGAGCCTTCGTGACGAGCAGTACTTC
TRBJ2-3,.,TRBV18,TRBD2,CASSPQLAGGPVATDTQYF,TGTGCCAGCTCACCACAGCTAGCGGGAGGGCCTGTGGCCACAGATACGCAGTATTTT
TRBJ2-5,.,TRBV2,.,CASKGGGETQYF,TGTGCCAGCAAAGGAGGGGGGGAGACCCAGTACTTC
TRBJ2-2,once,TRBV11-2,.,CASSLGSGTNTGELFF,TGTGCCAGCAGCTTAGGGTCGGGGACGAACACCGGGGAGCTGTTTTTT
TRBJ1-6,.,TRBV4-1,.,CASSPRDEYNSPLHF,TGCGCCAGCAGCCCCCGGGACGAATATAATTCACCCCTCCACTTT
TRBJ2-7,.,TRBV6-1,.,CASALRTLGYEQYF,TGTGCCAGCGCGCTCCGGACGCTGGGCTACGAGCAGTACTTC
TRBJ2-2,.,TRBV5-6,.,CASRRNTGELFF,TGTGCCAGCAGAAGGAACACCGGGGAGCTGTTTTTT
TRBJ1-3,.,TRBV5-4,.,CASSLGQAGNTIYF,TGTGCCAGCAGCTTGGGGCAGGCTGGAAACACCATATATTTT
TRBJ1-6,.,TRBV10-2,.,CASSESQGGASPLHF,TGCGCCAGCAGTGAGTCGCAGGGTGGAGCTTCACCCCTCCACTTT
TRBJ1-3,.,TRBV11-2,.,CASSLVPGNTIYF,TGTGCCAGCAGCTTAGTCCCTGGAAACACCATATATTTT
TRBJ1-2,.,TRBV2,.,CASSEEGTVNYGYTF,TGTGCCAGCAGTGAAGAGGGGACCGTAAACTATGGCTACACCTTC
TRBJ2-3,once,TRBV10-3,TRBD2,CASRSGRVADTQYF,TGTGCCTCACGTAGCGGGAGGGTGGCAGATACGCAGTATTTT
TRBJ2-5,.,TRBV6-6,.,CASSYSWGQVQETQYF,TGTGCCAGCAGTTACTCCTGGGGGCAAGTCCAAGAGACCCAGTACTTC
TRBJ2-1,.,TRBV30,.,CAWRLGGRNEQFF,TGTGCCTGGCGCCTTGGGGGGAGAAATGAGCAGTTCTTC
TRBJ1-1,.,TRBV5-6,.,CASSLKGPSPEAFF,TGTGCCAGCAGCTTGAAGGGCCCCTCCCCTGAAGCTTTCTTT
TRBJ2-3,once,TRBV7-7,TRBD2,CASSLGLAVGDTQYF,TGTGCTAGCAGCCTCGGACTAGCGGTGGGAGATACGCAGTATTTT
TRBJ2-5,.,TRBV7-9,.,CASSLRLDQETQYF,TGTGCCAGCAGCTTAAGACTGGACCAAGAGACCCAGTACTTC
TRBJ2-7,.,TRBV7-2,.,CASSSRTGPHEQYF,TGTGCCAGCAGCTCCAGAACAGGGCCGCACGAGCAGTACTTC